Here is one TCR beta chain with its context. Its antigen is currently unknown. In the PCR, 60 Vbeta and 13 Jbeta primers were used. TCRdb's copy holds only in-frame clones and misses some; the assay was immunoSEQ multiplex PCR. The sample lists roughly 130,000 clones; 75% to 90% were seen once. The entry originates in a study of cytomegalovirus exposure and HLA in healthy donors. Study-wide results and caveats: Follow-up analysis later connected one missense variant in DCLRE1C with trimming of TCR beta V- and J-genes. Sequencing probably produced one cluster of sequence variants that were highly shared.

Germline V gene sequence: CDR1 SEHNR, CDR2 FQNEAQ (reference sequence). Trimming took 1 base from V and 10 from J; bases not matched to a gene: 7. The CDR3 loop spans 14 amino acids. The TCR was taken from a man between 40 and 49 years old in good health and CMV-seronegative. The V gene is TRBV7-9, the J gene TRBJ1-1; TRBD1 matches at 9 bases. Input material: PBMCs. The CDR3 DNA follows: TGTGCCAGCAGCTTAGGAGGGGGGACAGGGAGAGCTTTCTTT. Translating it yields CASSLGGGTGRAFF.